These T cell receptor beta chains were read from a single sample in a study of CD8 T cells in ankylosing spondylitis. In TCRdb, the 5' RACE reads were re-called with MiXCR into one record per CDR3 protein. The sample holds some 700,000 distinct CDR3 sequences, 19% seen once. The sequenced sample was blood, either unsorted or a sorted T cell fraction (not recorded which). All receptors derive from a male donor with ankylosing spondylitis. Each CDR3 is given with its conserved first and last residue. The size field is filled for only some rows; it gives once, few, many or a size class.

V: TRBV15
size: few
J: TRBJ1-1
CDR3: CATSSEQGARTEAFF

V: TRBV12-3/TRBV12-4
size: once
J: TRBJ2-3
CDR3: CASSKTGSFSGDTQYF

V: TRBV21-1
size: -
J: TRBJ2-7
CDR3: CASSKAEALRGNRDEQYF

V: TRBV29-1
size: many
J: TRBJ2-4
CDR3: CSVVSRETKNIQYF

V: TRBV12-3/TRBV12-4
size: -
J: TRBJ1-5
CDR3: CASSYDRVDQPQHF

V: TRBV6-1
size: -
J: TRBJ2-7
CDR3: CASRHPGQGNYEQYF

V: TRBV12-3/TRBV12-4
size: -
J: TRBJ2-5
CDR3: CASSLGEGMEETQYF

V: TRBV3-1
size: -
J: TRBJ1-6
CDR3: CASRPGQENSPLHF

V: TRBV11-2
size: -
J: TRBJ2-3
CDR3: CASSLDRSGGADTQYF

V: TRBV5-1
size: few
J: TRBJ2-7
CDR3: CASSLDDYSYEQYF

V: TRBV21-1
size: -
J: TRBJ1-2
CDR3: CASSFGGTGRVF

V: TRBV11-2
size: -
J: TRBJ1-1
CDR3: CASSKLGGDRGHTEAFF

V: TRBV7-8
size: -
J: TRBJ2-1
CDR3: CASTSPGTFQTYNEQFF

V: TRBV24-1
size: -
J: TRBJ2-1
CDR3: CATSDSGSGGDYNEQFF

V: TRBV20-1
size: few
J: TRBJ1-2
CDR3: CSARIGRNYGYTF

V: TRBV9
size: -
J: TRBJ2-3
CDR3: CASSPPRLAGGTDTQYF

V: TRBV12-3/TRBV12-4
size: many
J: TRBJ2-1
CDR3: CASRSNIAGDANEQFF

V: TRBV6-1
size: few
J: TRBJ2-3
CDR3: CASSQVLESTDTQYF

V: TRBV6-1
size: -
J: TRBJ2-7
CDR3: CASSEAGASYEQYF

V: TRBV11-1
size: once
J: TRBJ2-1
CDR3: CASSLVDGGPSSYNEQFF

V: TRBV30
size: -
J: TRBJ1-4
CDR3: CAWSVRSYPF

V: TRBV3-1
size: few
J: TRBJ2-1
CDR3: CASSHAESDEQFF

V: TRBV24-1
size: few
J: TRBJ2-2
CDR3: CATSGRTRKTGELFF

V: TRBV20-1
size: -
J: TRBJ2-5
CDR3: CSASAVETQYF

V: TRBV20-1
size: -
J: TRBJ1-2
CDR3: CSATGTYGYTF

V: TRBV28
size: -
J: TRBJ1-6
CDR3: CASTSLRRNSPLHF

V: TRBV6-1
size: few
J: TRBJ1-2
CDR3: CASSDHGRNYGYTF

V: TRBV6-6
size: -
J: TRBJ1-1
CDR3: CASSYAFNTEAFF

V: TRBV28
size: many
J: TRBJ2-5
CDR3: CASSQWDSRQETQYF

V: TRBV2
size: -
J: TRBJ2-7
CDR3: CASSETTGLLSYEQYF

V: TRBV30
size: few
J: TRBJ2-7
CDR3: CAWSSQGFEQYF

V: TRBV3-1
size: -
J: TRBJ1-1
CDR3: CASSPYWDSMNTEAFF

V: TRBV11-2
size: -
J: TRBJ1-3
CDR3: CASSTRTENTIYF